One and the same sample provided the 27 T cell receptor beta chains below, sequenced in a study of T-cell memory formation after mild COVID-19. TCRdb re-called the 5' RACE reads through MiXCR, storing one row per CDR3 protein. The table has 560,000 or so distinct CDR3 sequences, 15% to 20% seen once; the top ten hold roughly 7.7%. Specimen: PBMCs or a T cell subset sorted from them (not recorded which). Receptors were obtained from an adult woman who had mild COVID-19 (a few samples of this study predate the infection). Cell type and time point are not known.

The rearrangement uses TRBV20-1 and TRBJ2-5, with 16 bases that match TRBD2. Looked up from germline, CDR1 is DFQATT and CDR2 is SNEGSKA (reference sequence). This CDR3 has 16 amino acids. J was trimmed by 1 base and V by 6 bases; bases with no gene match: 5. The CDR3 is CSATGLAGGPQETQYF. The CDR3 DNA reads TGCAGTGCAACGGGACTAGCGGGAGGGCCCCAAGAGACCCAGTACTTC.

Only a few counts were recorded for this clonotype. The CDR3 loop is CASSVSPGSQETQYF. In DNA form, the CDR3 reads TGTGCCAGCAGCGTCTCCCCGGGGTCGCAAGAGACCCAGTACTTC. The rearrangement uses TRBV9 and TRBJ2-5; D possibly corresponds to TRBD2 (5 bases). The CDR3 length is 15 residues. Germline V gene data show CDR1 as SGDLS and CDR2 as YYNGEE. V gave up 2 bases and J gave up 2 bases, with 13 bases separating them.

CDR3 DNA: TGTGCCAGCAGCTTGATGGCTAGCGGGGGGTCCTCGGGGGAGACCCAGTACTTC. It translates to CASSLMASGGSSGETQYF. This chain uses TRBV5-5 with TRBJ2-5; 11 bases map to TRBD2. The germline CDR1 and CDR2 sequences are SGHKS and YYEKEE (reference sequence). Germline trimming cut 1 base from V and 5 bases from J; bases unmatched to any gene: 13. CDR3 length: 18 residues. The full variable domain, completed using reference TRBV5-5 and TRBJ2-5, is DAGVTQSPTHLIKTRGQQVTLRCSPISGHKSVSWYQQVLGQGPQFIFQYYEKEERGRGNFPDRFSARQFPNYSSELNVNALLLGDSALYLCASSLMASGGSSGETQYFGPGTRLLVL.

This chain links TRBV7-3 with TRBJ1-6, with D unresolved. The V and J ends lost 3 bases and 1 base respectively, with 10 bases between them. CDR1 SGHTA and CDR2 FQGTGA come from the germline V gene. This CDR3 contains 16 residues. The CDR3 DNA is TGTGCCAGCAGCTTGGGAAGATATTCCTATAATTCACCCCTCCACTTT. Residues: CASSLGRYSYNSPLHF.

This clonotype was counted a few times. This chain links TRBV12-3 or TRBV12-4 with TRBJ1-5; D is unclear. This CDR3 region has 12 residues. V was pared by 7 bases and J by 6 bases, with 10 bases between. The DNA for the CDR3 is TGTGCCAGCACTCGGCCCGGTCAGCCCCAGCATTTT. Its translation: CASTRPGQPQHF.

This clonotype was seen more than once but under ten times. The CDR3 spells CASSLGLGSTETQYF. The CDR3 DNA reads TGTGCCAGCAGTTTAGGGCTGGGATCTACAGAGACCCAGTACTTC. The chain has TRBV12-3 or TRBV12-4 and TRBJ2-5; D gene unclear. Deletions cut 1 base from V and 4 bases from J, with 13 bases between. The length of the CDR3 is 15 residues.

This sequence joins TRBV11-2 and TRBJ2-1; 10 bases are a match to TRBD2. CDR3 length: 16 amino acids. Germline V gene data show CDR1 as SGHAT and CDR2 as FQNNGV. Trimming removed 5 bases from V and 4 bases from J; junction bases left unmatched: 8. In DNA, the CDR3 is TGTGCCAGCAGCCCCCTAGCGGGAGTAAATTACAATGAGCAGTTCTTC. It encodes CASSPLAGVNYNEQFF.

This clonotype appeared a few times. The chain is built from TRBV12-3 or TRBV12-4 and TRBJ2-7; 7 bases map to TRBD2. The junction had 5 bases not matched to a gene; V was cut back by 6 bases and J by 6 bases. The CDR3 contains 12 residues. CDR3 coding DNA: TGTGCCAGCAGACGGGAGGCCGGCGAGCAGTACTTC. Protein sequence: CASRREAGEQYF.

The J gene is TRBJ1-2, the V gene TRBV20-1, with 7 bases matching TRBD1. The CDR3 is made up of 14 amino acids. From germline, CDR1 is DFQATT and CDR2 SNEGSKA (reference sequence). J lost 10 bases, V lost 4 bases, and 15 bases had no gene match. CDR3 protein: CSATSSSGTVSYTF. The CDR3 coding sequence is TGCAGTGCTACAAGTTCCTCAGGGACAGTTTCCTACACCTTC.

This rearrangement joins TRBV7-9 to TRBJ1-1; weak D call: TRBD1 (6 bases). Between the trimmed V and J ends, which lost 6 bases and 3 bases, there was a span of 23 bases. Looked up from germline, CDR1 is SEHNR and CDR2 is FQNEAQ (reference sequence). CDR3 length: 17 residues. The CDR3 coding sequence is TGTGCCAGCAGGCGACCGGGACACGACCTACGAGACACTGAAGCTTTCTTT. It specifies CASRRPGHDLRDTEAFF.

In its sample, this clonotype was seen many times. The chain uses TRBV20-1 and TRBJ2-5, with unresolved D. V lost 6 bases and J 3 bases, leaving 14 bases between the germline ends. CDR1 is DFQATT, CDR2 SNEGSKA, per germline (reference sequence). This CDR3 comprises 13 residues. CDR3 protein: CSALRTAKETQYF. CDR3 bases: TGCAGTGCCCTCCGCACAGCGAAAGAGACCCAGTACTTC.

V is TRBV7-8 and J is TRBJ1-2, with a weak D call TRBD1 (5 bases). V was trimmed by 4 bases and J by 2 bases, leaving 11 bases between them. Germline CDR1 SGHVS, CDR2 FQNEAQ. This CDR3 region has 14 residues. The chain's CDR3 is CASSSGGDNYGYTF. CDR3 nucleotide sequence: TGTGCCAGCAGCTCCGGTGGGGACAACTATGGCTACACCTTC.

This clonotype was detected only a few times. The J gene is TRBJ1-3, the V gene TRBV12-3 or TRBV12-4, with D tentatively TRBD1 (5 bases). This CDR3 has 17 residues. V shed 1 base and J shed 2 bases, with 15 bases lying between them. The DNA of the CDR3 is TGTGCCAGCAGTTTAGGCCGCAGTTGGACACCTGGAAACACCATATATTTT. This encodes CASSLGRSWTPGNTIYF.

The gene calls are TRBV3-1 and TRBJ2-7; 9 nucleotides line up with TRBD1. There are 15 residues in the CDR3. The V gene's germline CDR1 is LGHDT and CDR2 YNNKEL (reference sequence). The ends lost 2 bases at V and 5 bases at J; junction bases unmatched: 7. Here the CDR3 DNA reads TGTGCCAGCAGCCAATGGGACAGGGCCTTGGACGAGCAGTACTTC. Its translation is CASSQWDRALDEQYF.

In its sample, this clonotype was seen many times. V is TRBV12-3 or TRBV12-4 and J is TRBJ2-5; no clear D. The V end was cut by 6 bases, the J end by 5 bases, with 10 bases between. The CDR3 consists of 12 residues. Here the CDR3 reads CASSLYGETQYF. The CDR3 DNA follows: TGTGCCAGCAGCCTATATGGGGAGACCCAGTACTTC.

In its sample, this clonotype was seen a few times. The chain employs TRBV3-1 and TRBJ2-1; no clear D. Looked up from germline, CDR1 is LGHDT and CDR2 is YNNKEL (reference sequence). V was shortened by 1 base and J by 7 bases, with 11 bases between the two germline ends. This CDR3 is 14 amino acids long. The CDR3 region has the DNA TGTGCCAGCAGCCAAGGCTATTGGAGTAATGAGCAGTTCTTC. This sequence encodes CASSQGYWSNEQFF.

This clonotype was observed a few times. The rearrangement joins TRBV7-6 to TRBJ1-1; the match to TRBD1 covers 8 bases. Trimming cost V 1 base and J 5 bases; bases outside gene matches: 6. This CDR3 is 15 amino acids long. The V gene's germline CDR1 is SGHVS and CDR2 FNYEAQ. This CDR3 reads CASSLEMNRGTEAFF. The CDR3 coding sequence is TGTGCCAGCAGCTTAGAAATGAACAGGGGGACTGAAGCTTTCTTT.

The chain combines TRBV4-1 with TRBJ1-2; 7 bases line up with TRBD1. CDR1 is MGHRA, CDR2 YSYEKL, per germline. J was trimmed by 3 bases and V by 0 bases; bases with no gene match: 4. The CDR3 covers 15 residues. CDR3 amino acids: CASSQDNRGYYGYTF. The CDR3 bases are TGCGCCAGCAGCCAAGATAACAGGGGTTACTATGGCTACACCTTC.

The rearrangement links TRBV27 to TRBJ1-2; 11 positions match TRBD1. The CDR3 length is 14 residues. Germline-derived CDR1 and CDR2 are MNHEY and SMNVEV (reference sequence). After removal of 6 bases from V and 8 bases from J, the junction contained 8 bases not matched to a gene. This CDR3 reads CASSPHGTGGGYTF. The CDR3, as DNA: TGTGCCAGCAGCCCCCACGGGACAGGGGGAGGCTACACCTTC.

This clonotype was seen a handful of times. Germline and junction disagree at one end, which may indicate a read error. The chain recombines TRBV7-8 with TRBJ1-2; TRBD1 agrees at 7 bases. This CDR3 is 12 amino acids long. The germline V gene has CDR1 SGHVS and CDR2 FQNEAQ. The CDR3 DNA follows: TGTGCCAGCAGCGTCCTGACAGGGCGAATTTTCTTC. Its translation is CASSVLTGRIFF. The whole variable domain, remainder taken from reference TRBV7-8 and TRBJ1-2, is GAGVSQSPRYKVAKRGQDVALRCDPISGHVSLFWYQQALGQGPEFLTYFQNEAQLDKSGLPSDRFFAERPEGSVSTLKIQRTQQEDSAVYLCASSVLTGRIFFGSGTRLTVV.

This chain links TRBV27 with TRBJ1-3; D gene uncertain. In germline, CDR1 is MNHEY, CDR2 SMNVEV (reference sequence). This CDR3 is built from 17 residues. Trimming pared 5 bases from V and 0 bases from J, leaving 17 bases between. CDR3 protein: CASSPESPRYSGNTIYF. For the CDR3, the DNA is TGTGCCAGCAGTCCTGAATCCCCCCGGTACTCTGGAAACACCATATATTTT.

The chain is built from TRBV12-3 or TRBV12-4 and TRBJ2-5; D perhaps matches TRBD1 (6 bases). This CDR3 has 12 residues. The V end lost 5 bases, the J end lost 9 bases, and 13 bases lay between the germline ends. The CDR3 is CASSQGSLAQYF. Written as DNA, the CDR3 is TGTGCCAGCAGTCAGGGGTCTTTGGCCCAGTACTTC.

The chain recombines TRBV24-1 with TRBJ2-3; 12 bases match TRBD1. The J segment lost 2 bases and the V segment lost 9 bases, leaving 5 bases of the junction unmatched. Germline lookup yields CDR1 KGHDR and CDR2 SFDVKD. This CDR3 contains 15 residues. The CDR3 coding sequence is TGTGCCACCGGGGACAGGGGGCTTGCCACAGATACGCAGTATTTT. Protein product: CATGDRGLATDTQYF.

This clonotype occurred a few times. V gene TRBV4-2 combines with J gene TRBJ2-3; D call uncertain. CDR1 is LGHNA, CDR2 YNFKEQ, per germline. V was shortened by 1 base and J by 6 bases, with 14 bases between the two germline ends. The CDR3 is 15 amino acids. Here the CDR3 DNA reads TGTGCCAGCAGCCAAGGGTCTCATTCTGCTGATACGCAGTATTTT. Translating gives CASSQGSHSADTQYF.

This clonotype appeared a few times. The J gene is TRBJ1-1, the V gene TRBV5-1; D unclear. This CDR3 is built from 15 residues. Germline V gene sequence: CDR1 SGHRS, CDR2 YFSETQ. V was trimmed by 0 bases and J by 1 base, leaving 10 bases between them. The CDR3 region has the DNA TGCGCCAGCAGCTTGGAGGCAGCGGGGAACACTGAAGCTTTCTTT. It is translated as CASSLEAAGNTEAFF.

J is TRBJ2-7 and V is TRBV6-5; tentative D call: TRBD1 (6 bases). This CDR3 is built from 15 residues. Trimming pared 0 bases from V and 3 bases from J, leaving 12 bases between. The germline CDR1 and CDR2 sequences are MNHEY and SVGAGI. CDR3 DNA sequence: TGTGCCAGCAGTTACTCCTCCGGGACAAGCTACGAGCAGTACTTC. This translates into CASSYSSGTSYEQYF.

This clonotype was counted only a few times. The DNA of the CDR3 is TGTGCCAGCAGCTTAACTCCCGACTGGGTCGGTGAGCAGTTCTTC. Amino acid sequence: CASSLTPDWVGEQFF. The chain carries TRBV9 and TRBJ2-1; D uncertain. The V and J ends lost 4 bases and 9 bases respectively, with 20 bases between them. This CDR3 has 15 residues. Germline CDR1 is SGDLS and CDR2 is YYNGEE.